The 8 T cell receptor beta chains below were found in one sample sequenced in a study of CD8+CD57+ T cells in acquired aplastic anemia. CD8+CD57+ cell expansion had been shown by flow cytometry in patients chosen for sequencing. Genomic DNA acted as the template from which TCR beta VDJ combination and CDR3 sequence profiling were carried out. One entry per CDR3 protein results from TCRdb running MiXCR on the reads. The data show under 250,000 distinct CDR3 sequences, 65% seen once. Sequencing input: sorted CD4+, CD8+, or CD8+CD57+ T cells (not recorded which) from PBMCs. These receptors were obtained from a human donor with aplastic anemia.

J is TRBJ2-2 and V is TRBV7-8, with D perhaps assigned TRBD1 or TRBD2 (5 bases each). The germline V gene has CDR1 SGHVS and CDR2 FQNEAQ. The CDR3 covers 16 residues. V was cut by 6 bases and J by 0 bases, with 14 bases left in between. This CDR3 is CASRTGTGANTGELFF. The CDR3 DNA reads TGTGCCAGCAGGACCGGGACCGGGGCGAACACCGGGGAGCTGTTTTTT.

This clonotype was detected only a few times. The chain couples TRBV7-2 to TRBJ1-6; D ambiguous. Trimming took off 2 bases at V and 8 bases at J, with 16 bases between the two ends. The germline V gene has CDR1 SGHTA and CDR2 FQGNSA. The CDR3 spans 16 residues. The CDR3 region has the DNA TGTGCCAGCAGCTTACTCCCCCAGGTGGATTATTCACCCCTCCACTTT. It translates to CASSLLPQVDYSPLHF.

The V call is TRBV25-1, the J call TRBJ1-6; D is unresolved. The germline V and J ends were trimmed by 4 bases and 11 bases, with 15 bases remaining between them. The germline CDR1 and CDR2 sequences are MGHDK and SYGVNS. The CDR3 runs 14 residues. The CDR3 is CASSVGGPPTPLHF. The CDR3 DNA sequence: TGTGCCAGCAGTGTAGGAGGACCTCCGACACCCCTCCACTTT. The variable domain in full, completed from reference TRBV25-1 and TRBJ1-6, reads EADIYQTPRYLVIGTGKKITLECSQTMGHDKMYWYQQDPGMELHLIHYSYGVNSTEKGDLSSESTVSRIRTEHFPLTLESARPSHTSQYLCASSVGGPPTPLHFGNGTRLTVT.

The chain recombines TRBV18 with TRBJ2-3, with D possibly matching TRBD1 (5 bases). The CDR3 loop spans 15 amino acids. Per the germline V gene, CDR1 is KGHSH and CDR2 is LQKENI. V gave up 3 bases and J gave up 0 bases, with 10 bases separating them. In nucleotides, the CDR3 is TGTGCCAGCTCACCCGGACATCCTAGCACAGATACGCAGTATTTT. It yields the protein CASSPGHPSTDTQYF.

This clonotype showed up many times. The chain combines TRBV6-1 with TRBJ2-3; D is uncertain. This CDR3 has 13 amino acids. Per germline, CDR1 MNHNS and CDR2 SASEGT. V lost 10 bases and J lost 5, with 16 bases in between. CDR3 amino acids: CATSGPPGDTQYF. For the CDR3, the DNA is TGTGCCACCTCCGGGCCCCCGGGAGATACGCAGTATTTT.

This clonotype was counted many times. The rearrangement joins TRBV25-1 to TRBJ2-7; D ambiguous. This CDR3 comprises 13 residues. CDR1 is MGHDK, CDR2 SYGVNS, per germline. The V and J ends lost 7 bases and 1 base respectively, with 11 bases between them. The CDR3 DNA reads TGTGCCAGCACCCGCTTGGGGTCCTACGAGCAGTACTTC. Its translation: CASTRLGSYEQYF.

This clonotype was detected only once. CDR3 in amino acids: CASSSDPMVETQYF. In DNA form, the CDR3 reads TGTGCCAGCAGCTCAGACCCAATGGTGGAGACCCAGTACTTC. The chain links TRBV5-6 to TRBJ2-5, with no clear D. The germline CDR1 and CDR2 sequences are SGHDT and YYEEEE. V was trimmed by 3 bases and J by 5 bases, leaving 14 bases between them. The CDR3 is 14 residues long. Full variable domain (rest looked up from reference TRBV5-6 and TRBJ2-5): DAGVTQSPTHLIKTRGQQVTLRCSPKSGHDTVSWYQQALGQGPQFIFQYYEEEERQRGNFPDRFSGHQFPNYSSELNVNALLLGDSALYLCASSSDPMVETQYFGPGTRLLVL.

The gene calls are TRBV9 and TRBJ2-5; D is possibly TRBD1 or TRBD2 (6 bases each). V shed 6 bases and J shed 2 bases, with 17 bases lying between them. The germline V gene encodes CDR1 SGDLS and CDR2 YYNGEE. The CDR3 is 15 amino acids. CDR3 amino acids: CASTQRGDKQETQYF. CDR3 coding DNA: TGTGCCAGCACCCAGAGGGGGGACAAACAAGAGACCCAGTACTTC.